The following is a TCR beta chain sequence with its context. One entry per CDR3 protein results from TCRdb running MiXCR on the RT-PCR reads. The profile shows about 680,000 distinct CDR3 sequences, 14% of them singletons. The germline V gene encodes CDR1 SGHDT and CDR2 YYEEEE. This CDR3 has 16 residues. V lost 6 bases and J lost 9; bases outside the gene matches: 16. Sequencing input: memory CD4+ T cells from blood. This TCR was recovered from a female donor in good health, serving as a healthy control. The J gene is TRBJ2-1, the V gene TRBV5-6, with TRBD2 identical over 9 bases. This CDR3 is CASNDLSGGLSGEQFF. The CDR3 bases are TGTGCCAGCAACGATCTTAGCGGGGGTCTGTCCGGTGAGCAGTTCTTC.